These 21 T cell receptor beta chains share one sample of origin, sequenced in a study of multiple sclerosis patients with progressive multifocal leukoencephalopathy. Time point described: time of PML onset. The data were produced by immunoSEQ multiplex PCR, yet TCRdb's version contains in-frame clones alone and is incomplete. This table holds about 31,000 clones, approximately 88% found once. The material was PBMCs, obtained from a patient treated with natalizumab. The receptor source for this set is a woman aged 40 to 50 with progressive multifocal leukoencephalopathy.

This clone was counted once. This sequence joins TRBV6-5 and TRBJ2-1, with D possibly TRBD2 on 6 matching bases. V was trimmed by 6 bases and J by 2 bases, leaving 11 bases between them. The CDR3 runs to 14 residues. Germline V lookup: CDR1 MNHEY, CDR2 SVGAGI. CDR3: CASRDLAPYNEQFF. The DNA of the CDR3 is TGTGCCAGCAGGGATCTAGCGCCCTACAATGAGCAGTTCTTC.

This clone appeared once. The genes are TRBV28 and TRBJ2-5; TRBD1 aligns across 9 bases. This CDR3 has 16 amino acids. J was trimmed by 2 bases and V by 3 bases; bases with no gene match: 7. Germline V CDR1 and CDR2: MDHEN, SYDVKM. CDR3 region: CASSLEQGAGQETQYF. For the CDR3, the DNA is TGTGCCAGCAGTTTGGAACAGGGGGCTGGGCAAGAGACCCAGTACTTC.

The chain carries TRBV6-5 and TRBJ2-3; D may be TRBD2 (6 bases). CDR3 length equals 12 residues. V was clipped by 0 bases and J by 14 bases, with 12 bases between them. From germline, CDR1 is MNHEY and CDR2 SVGAGI. The CDR3 nucleotides read TGTGCCAGCAGTTACTCGACTAGTCGGTGGTATTTT. It codes for CASSYSTSRWYF.

As concerns this clone: Its ends do not fully match the called genes, so a read error is possible. The chain is built from TRBV7-8 and TRBJ1-2, with a possible D match to TRBD1 (6 bases). This CDR3 contains 11 residues. Germline CDR1 reads SGHVS; CDR2 reads FQNEAQ. CDR3 nucleotides: TGTGCCAGCAGCTTTGACAGGTCCCCTTCCTTC. It encodes CASSFDRSPSF.

The V call is TRBV6-6, the J call TRBJ1-4; 7 nucleotides align to TRBD1. CDR1 and CDR2 from the germline V gene are MNHNY and SVGAGI (reference sequence). The V gene end was trimmed by 6 bases and the J gene end by 0 bases; junction bases not matched to a gene: 1. The CDR3 loop spans 14 amino acids. The chain's CDR3 is CASRGTATNEKLFF. The CDR3 DNA reads as TGTGCCAGCAGGGGGACAGCAACTAATGAAAAACTGTTTTTT.

The J gene is TRBJ2-7, the V gene TRBV25-1; D ambiguous. V lost 4 bases, J lost 7 bases, and 14 bases lay in between. The CDR3 is 13 amino acids. Germline CDR1 and CDR2: MGHDK and SYGVNS. CDR3 sequence reads: CASSVGSHGEQYF. The CDR3, as DNA: TGTGCCAGCAGTGTGGGTTCCCATGGGGAGCAGTACTTC.

This chain's CDR3 is CASSYWTGDIWRGYTF. In DNA, the CDR3 is TGTGCCAGCAGCTACTGGACAGGGGATATATGGAGAGGCTACACCTTC. V gene TRBV7-2 combines with J gene TRBJ1-2, with TRBD1 matching over 9 bases. V gave up 4 bases and J gave up 8 bases; unmatched junction bases: 14. Germline V gives CDR1 SGHTA, CDR2 FQGNSA. The CDR3 consists of 16 residues.

The rearrangement links TRBV28 to TRBJ2-4, with a weak D call TRBD2 (6 bases). Germline V gene lookup returns CDR1 MDHEN and CDR2 SYDVKM. Trimming shortened V by 4 bases and J by 2 bases, and 12 bases separated the two germline ends. The CDR3 has 15 residues. The CDR3 loop reads CASSSGGGTKNIQYF. CDR3 coding DNA: TGTGCCAGCAGTTCCGGTGGAGGGACCAAAAACATTCAGTACTTC. The whole variable domain, remainder taken from reference TRBV28 and TRBJ2-4, is DVKVTQSSRYLVKRTGEKVFLECVQDMDHENMFWYRQDPGLGLRLIYFSYDVKMKEKGDIPEGYSVSREKKERFSLILESASTNQTSMYLCASSSGGGTKNIQYFGAGTRLSVL.

The chain recombines TRBV7-8 with TRBJ1-2; no clear D. Germline V lookup: CDR1 SGHVS, CDR2 FQNEAQ. V dropped 6 bases and J dropped 7 bases, with 12 bases sitting between them. The CDR3 is 12 residues long. CDR3 sequence (DNA): TGTGCCAGCAGTTCAATCTTAGGTGGCTACACCTTC. It codes for CASSSILGGYTF.

This rearrangement joins TRBV5-1 to TRBJ2-1, with no clear D. Deletions cut 2 bases from V and 6 bases from J, with 6 bases between. This CDR3 spans 12 amino acids. Germline loops: CDR1 SGHRS, CDR2 YFSETQ. This CDR3 is CASSFDFNEQFF. CDR3 sequence (DNA): TGCGCCAGCAGCTTTGACTTCAATGAGCAGTTCTTC.

The chain links TRBV6-5 to TRBJ1-5; D might be TRBD1 (6 bases). V gave up 6 bases and J gave up 6 bases, with 18 bases separating them. The CDR3 has 15 residues. From germline, CDR1 is MNHEY and CDR2 SVGAGI. The CDR3 bases are TGTGCCAGCAGCCCCTCGGGGGGGGGCAGTCAGCCCCAGCATTTT. This translates into CASSPSGGGSQPQHF.

J is TRBJ2-7 and V is TRBV18; TRBD1 matches at 8 bases. The length of the CDR3 is 14 residues. V lost 3 bases, J lost 3 bases, and 4 bases stayed unmatched. CDR1 KGHSH and CDR2 LQKENI come from the germline V gene. CDR3 DNA sequence: TGTGCCAGCTCACCGGGACAGGCCAACTACGAGCAGTACTTC. Protein: CASSPGQANYEQYF. Full variable domain (rest looked up from reference TRBV18 and TRBJ2-7): NAGVMQNPRHLVRRRGQEARLRCSPMKGHSHVYWYRQLPEEGLKFMVYLQKENIIDESGMPKERFSAEFPKEGPSILRIQQVVRGDSAAYFCASSPGQANYEQYFGPGTRLTVT.

V usage is TRBV6-5 and J usage is TRBJ2-5; 9 bases agree with TRBD1. The DNA end is more similar to TRBJ2-7, so the J call may be wrong. Germline lookup yields CDR1 MNHEY and CDR2 SVGAGI. The CDR3 runs to 15 residues. CDR3 region: CASRKAGQGTNEQYF. DNA for the CDR3: TGTGCCAGCAGGAAGGCGGGACAGGGAACCAACGAGCAGTACTTC.

The chain uses TRBV7-9 and TRBJ1-2; D not certain. V was trimmed by 1 base and J by 0 bases, leaving 12 bases between them. Germline-derived CDR1 and CDR2 are SEHNR and FQNEAQ (reference sequence). The CDR3 contains 16 residues. The CDR3 sequence: CASSLGGSRPNYGYTF. The CDR3 nucleotides read TGTGCCAGCAGCTTAGGCGGAAGTCGACCTAACTATGGCTACACCTTC.

The chain recombines TRBV6-5 with TRBJ1-5; tentative D call: TRBD1 (6 bases). Germline V CDR1 and CDR2: MNHEY, SVGAGI. V lost 6 bases and J lost 0, with 9 bases in between. This CDR3 has 14 residues. This CDR3 reads CASSRTDSNQPQHF. CDR3 DNA sequence: TGTGCCAGCAGCCGGACAGATAGCAATCAGCCCCAGCATTTT.

This clone was seen a handful of times. The chain uses TRBV18 and TRBJ1-3; tentative D call: TRBD1 (5 bases). This CDR3 region has 15 residues. From germline, CDR1 is KGHSH and CDR2 LQKENI. V lost 0 bases and J 3 bases, leaving 9 bases between the germline ends. CDR3 amino acids: CASSPPSGSGNTIYF. The CDR3 DNA sequence: TGTGCCAGCTCACCACCGTCAGGGAGTGGAAACACCATATATTTT.

V usage is TRBV19 and J usage is TRBJ1-4; D ambiguous. Germline V CDR1 and CDR2: LNHDA, SQIVND (reference sequence). Trimming shortened V by 3 bases and J by 3 bases, and 8 bases separated the two germline ends. CDR3 size: 14 residues. The CDR3 DNA is TGTGCCAGTAGTATGGCCGCACCTAATGAAAAACTGTTTTTT. This translates into CASSMAAPNEKLFF. Using reference TRBV19 and TRBJ1-4 for the parts outside the CDR3, the full variable domain is DGGITQSPKYLFRKEGQNVTLSCEQNLNHDAMYWYRQDPGQGLRLIYYSQIVNDFQKGDIAEGYSVSREKKESFPLTVTSAQKNPTAFYLCASSMAAPNEKLFFGSGTQLSVL.

The chain couples TRBV27 to TRBJ2-1, with TRBD2 matching over 7 bases. The trim removed 0 bases at V and 4 bases at J, leaving 6 bases unmatched. This CDR3 is 16 amino acids long. Looked up from germline, CDR1 is MNHEY and CDR2 is SMNVEV (reference sequence). This CDR3 reads CASSLSLAEGYNEQFF. CDR3 nucleotide sequence: TGTGCCAGCAGTTTATCGCTAGCGGAGGGATACAATGAGCAGTTCTTC.

This rearrangement joins TRBV4-2 to TRBJ2-7; D perhaps matches TRBD2 (5 bases). The V and J ends lost 1 base and 2 bases respectively, with 9 bases between them. CDR3 length: 14 residues. Germline V gives CDR1 LGHNA, CDR2 YNFKEQ. CDR3 sequence reads: CASSQGRGAYEQYF. The CDR3 region has the DNA TGTGCCAGCAGCCAAGGTCGGGGTGCCTACGAGCAGTACTTC.

The count of this clone is one. The chain combines TRBV19 with TRBJ2-3, with 7 bases that match TRBD2. Per the germline V gene, CDR1 is LNHDA and CDR2 is SQIVND (reference sequence). The CDR3 has 14 residues. Trimming cost V 3 bases and J 3 bases; bases outside gene matches: 3. Written as DNA, the CDR3 is TGTGCCAGTAGTATTGGGGGAGGGACAGATACGCAGTATTTT. Protein product: CASSIGGGTDTQYF. Variable domain in full (rest from reference TRBV19 and TRBJ2-3): DGGITQSPKYLFRKEGQNVTLSCEQNLNHDAMYWYRQDPGQGLRLIYYSQIVNDFQKGDIAEGYSVSREKKESFPLTVTSAQKNPTAFYLCASSIGGGTDTQYFGPGTRLTVL.

The genes are TRBV7-2 and TRBJ2-7; 7 bases line up with TRBD1. CDR3 length equals 14 residues. In germline, CDR1 is SGHTA, CDR2 FQGNSA. The V and J ends lost 6 bases and 2 bases, in that order; junction bases with no gene match: 7. The CDR3 region is CASRGQDKTYEQYF. The DNA of the CDR3 is TGTGCCAGCAGAGGACAGGACAAGACCTACGAGCAGTACTTC.